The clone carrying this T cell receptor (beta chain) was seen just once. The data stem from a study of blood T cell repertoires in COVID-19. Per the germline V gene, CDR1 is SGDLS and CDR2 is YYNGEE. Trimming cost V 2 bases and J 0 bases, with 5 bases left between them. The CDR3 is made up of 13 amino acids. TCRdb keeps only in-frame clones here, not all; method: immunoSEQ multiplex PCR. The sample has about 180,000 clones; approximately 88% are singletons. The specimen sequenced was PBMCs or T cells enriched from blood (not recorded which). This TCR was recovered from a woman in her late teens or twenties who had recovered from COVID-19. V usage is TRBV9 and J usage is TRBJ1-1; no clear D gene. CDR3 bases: TGTGCCAGCAGCGTTAACATGAACACTGAAGCTTTCTTT. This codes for CASSVNMNTEAFF.